What follows are 2 T cell receptor beta chains derived from one specimen sequenced in a study of CD8 T cells in Susac syndrome. Reverse transcription used roughly 0.45 to 1 ug RNA and random hexamers. TCRdb redid the calling of the immunoSEQ multiplex PCR reads with MiXCR, one entry per CDR3 protein. The repertoire holds around 270,000 distinct CDR3 sequences, 85% seen once, with around 0.21% in the top ten. Source material: CD8+ T cells from PBMCs. These receptor sequences come from a human donor with multiple sclerosis.

The V call is TRBV11-3, the J call TRBJ2-1; TRBD2 matches at 15 bases. In germline, CDR1 is SGHNT, CDR2 YENEEA. The CDR3 sequence is 18 residues long. V was pared by 5 bases and J by 5 bases, with 10 bases of the junction left unmatched. For the CDR3, the DNA is TGTGCCAGCAGCCCAGGGACTAGCGGGAGGACCCCTCACAATGAGCAGTTCTTC. This codes for CASSPGTSGRTPHNEQFF.

This chain uses TRBV20-1 with TRBJ2-2; TRBD1 agrees at 8 bases. The CDR3 is 16 amino acids. The V gene's germline CDR1 is DFQATT and CDR2 SNEGSKA (reference sequence). Trimming at V came to 3 bases and at J to 3 bases, leaving 9 bases not matched to a gene. The CDR3 DNA is TGCAGTGCTAGCTTCATCAGGGGGCTGTACACCGGGGAGCTGTTTTTT. This encodes CSASFIRGLYTGELFF.